This TCR beta chain was identified in a study of T cells in localized non-small cell lung cancer. Study-wide results and limits: The study found T cell clonality highest in uninvolved adjacent lung, above tumor. A raised T cell density in blood coincided with lengthier overall survival. Multi-region tumor sequencing was not done, so intratumor heterogeneity could not be excluded.

Produced via immunoSEQ multiplex PCR; TCRdb's table is partial and in-frame only. The data show tens of thousands of clones, roughly 81% seen once. On this clone: Its specificity is not known.

V was clipped by 3 bases and J by 5 bases, with 10 bases between them. The CDR3 has 14 amino acids. The V gene's germline CDR1 is SEHNR and CDR2 FQNEAQ (reference sequence). This chain links TRBV7-9 with TRBJ1-4; possibly TRBD1 for D (5 bases). The material was PBMCs, obtained before any cancer treatment. The source of this sequence is a man between 40 and 70 years old with stage II lung adenocarcinoma. The CDR3 loop is CASSFRESNEKLFF. The CDR3 coding sequence is TGTGCCAGCAGCTTCAGGGAATCGAATGAAAAACTGTTTTTT.